This TCR beta chain was sequenced for a study of blood T cell repertoires in COVID-19 (TCRdb year 2020). Describing the broader study: Samples from collaborators originated in the United States, Italy and Spain and spanned both the acute and convalescent phases of COVID-19. The prospective study material was composed of cDNA or gDNA derived from T cells, B-cell-depleted T cells, or PBMCs. Deeply sampled blood TCRbeta repertoires from subjects exposed to, actively infected with, or recovered from COVID-19 were included in the dataset. The repertoires were made available in a free public database intended to serve as a resource for research on the immune response to SARS-CoV-2. The samples were drawn from two sources: the first 160 participants of the ongoing ImmuneRACE study, and over 950 subjects contributed by 6 global collaborators. A de-identified subject ID, COVID-19 status, age in years and sex were almost always included in the sample metadata. HLA class I and class II types, where available, came from metadata supplied by the sample provider rather than from assay-based typing. Results and caveats for the whole study, not just this receptor: How much clinical and demographic metadata was included differed by source and by participant, and the metadata was provided uncurated.

The collaborating institutions used their own protocols to collect whole blood in K2EDTA tubes. For TCRbeta analysis, collaborator samples were shipped as frozen whole blood, as isolated PBMCs, or as DNA extracted from either sample type. TCRbeta CDR3 regions were amplified from genomic DNA by means of the immunoSEQ Assay, a bias-controlled multiplex PCR. As for how the authors treated the data: The number of nucleated cells in each sample was estimated from the amplification of reference gene primers within the assay. To quantify the absolute abundance of each unique TCRbeta CDR3 rearrangement, sequence reads were collapsed and filtered. For each sample, productive Simpson clonality was calculated as the square root of Simpson's diversity index over productive rearrangements. TCRdb holds this immuneACCESS table with in-frame rearrangements only. Some clones are missing; in checked studies, unresolved V genes explain under half, and the rest has no known cause. V, J and clone size are those of that table, while D and trimming were read from the DNA. For this sample there are approximately 130,000 clones; around 78% appear just once. The ten largest clones take up approximately 10% of the sample.

To note about this clone: Its antigen is not yet known. The sample holds no much larger clone one base away, and base qualities are not on file.

Trimming at the junction amounts to 8 bases on V and 0 bases on J, and the germline ends lie 11 bases apart. The germline V gene (reference sequence) gives CDR1 as MNHNY and CDR2 as SVGAGI. Measured from the cysteine to the phenylalanine, the CDR3 is 13 residues long. The sequence is cut down to CDR3 DNA, 39 bases in frame from base 1. This TCR was sampled from a human donor in a cohort sampled during active COVID-19. The chain couples TRBV6-6 to TRBJ2-7; the D segment could be TRBD2, given 6 matching bases. Sequencing was carried out using peripheral blood. The nucleotide sequence is TGTGCCAGCTGGGACTTAACCTCCTACGAGCAGTACTTC. It translates as CASWDLTSYEQYF.